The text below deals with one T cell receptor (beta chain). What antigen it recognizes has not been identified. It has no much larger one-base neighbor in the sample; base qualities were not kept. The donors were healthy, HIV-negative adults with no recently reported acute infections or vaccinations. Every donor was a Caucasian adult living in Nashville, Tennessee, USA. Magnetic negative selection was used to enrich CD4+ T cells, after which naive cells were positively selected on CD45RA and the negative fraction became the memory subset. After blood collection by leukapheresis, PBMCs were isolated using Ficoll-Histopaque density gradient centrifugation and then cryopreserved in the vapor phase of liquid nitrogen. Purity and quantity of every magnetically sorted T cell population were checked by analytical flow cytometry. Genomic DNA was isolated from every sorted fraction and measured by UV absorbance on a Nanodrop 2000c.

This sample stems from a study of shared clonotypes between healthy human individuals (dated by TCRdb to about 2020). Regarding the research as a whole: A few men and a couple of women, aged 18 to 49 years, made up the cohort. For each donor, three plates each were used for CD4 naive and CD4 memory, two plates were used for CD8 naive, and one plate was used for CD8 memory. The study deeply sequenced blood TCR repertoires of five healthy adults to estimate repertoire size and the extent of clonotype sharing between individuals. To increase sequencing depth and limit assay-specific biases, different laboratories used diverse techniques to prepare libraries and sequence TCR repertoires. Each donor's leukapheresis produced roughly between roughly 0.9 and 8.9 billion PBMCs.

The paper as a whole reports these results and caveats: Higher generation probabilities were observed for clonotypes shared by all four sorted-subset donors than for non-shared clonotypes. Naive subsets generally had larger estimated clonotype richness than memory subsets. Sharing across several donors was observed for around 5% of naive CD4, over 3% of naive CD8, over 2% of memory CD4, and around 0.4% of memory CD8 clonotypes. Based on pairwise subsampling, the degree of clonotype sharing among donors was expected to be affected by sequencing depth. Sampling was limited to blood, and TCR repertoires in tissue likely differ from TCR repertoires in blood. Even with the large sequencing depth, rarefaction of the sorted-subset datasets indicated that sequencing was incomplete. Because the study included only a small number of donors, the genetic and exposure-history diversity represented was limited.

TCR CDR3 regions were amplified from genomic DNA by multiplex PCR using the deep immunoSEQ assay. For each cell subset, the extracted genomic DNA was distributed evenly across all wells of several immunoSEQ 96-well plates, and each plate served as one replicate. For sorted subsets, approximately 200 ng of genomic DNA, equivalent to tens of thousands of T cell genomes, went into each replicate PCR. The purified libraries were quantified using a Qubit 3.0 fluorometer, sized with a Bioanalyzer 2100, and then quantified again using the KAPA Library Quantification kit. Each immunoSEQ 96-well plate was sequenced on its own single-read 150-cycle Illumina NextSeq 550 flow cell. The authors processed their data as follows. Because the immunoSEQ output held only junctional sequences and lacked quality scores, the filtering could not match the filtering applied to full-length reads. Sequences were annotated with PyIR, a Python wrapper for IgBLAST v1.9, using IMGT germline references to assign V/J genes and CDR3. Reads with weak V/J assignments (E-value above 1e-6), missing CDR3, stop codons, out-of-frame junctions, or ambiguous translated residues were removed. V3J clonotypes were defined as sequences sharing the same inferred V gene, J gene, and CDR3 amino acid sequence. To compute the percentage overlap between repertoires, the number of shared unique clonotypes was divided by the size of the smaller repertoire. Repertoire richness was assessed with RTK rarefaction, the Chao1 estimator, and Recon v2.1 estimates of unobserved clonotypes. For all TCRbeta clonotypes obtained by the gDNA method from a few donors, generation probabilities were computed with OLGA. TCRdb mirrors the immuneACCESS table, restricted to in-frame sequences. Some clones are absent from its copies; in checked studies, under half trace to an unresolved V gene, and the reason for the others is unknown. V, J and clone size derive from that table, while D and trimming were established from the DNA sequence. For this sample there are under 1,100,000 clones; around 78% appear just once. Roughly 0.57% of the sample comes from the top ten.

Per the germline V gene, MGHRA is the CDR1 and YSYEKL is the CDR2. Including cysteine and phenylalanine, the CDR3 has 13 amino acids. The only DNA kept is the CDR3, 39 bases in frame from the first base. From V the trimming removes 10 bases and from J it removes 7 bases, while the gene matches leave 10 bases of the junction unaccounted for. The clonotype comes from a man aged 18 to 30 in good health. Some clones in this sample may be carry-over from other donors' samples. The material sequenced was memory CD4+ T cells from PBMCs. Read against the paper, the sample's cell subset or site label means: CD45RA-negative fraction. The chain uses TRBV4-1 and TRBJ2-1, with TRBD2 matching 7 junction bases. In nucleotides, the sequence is TGCGCCACCAAGGCGGGAGTGACGAATGAGCAGTTCTTC. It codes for CATKAGVTNEQFF.